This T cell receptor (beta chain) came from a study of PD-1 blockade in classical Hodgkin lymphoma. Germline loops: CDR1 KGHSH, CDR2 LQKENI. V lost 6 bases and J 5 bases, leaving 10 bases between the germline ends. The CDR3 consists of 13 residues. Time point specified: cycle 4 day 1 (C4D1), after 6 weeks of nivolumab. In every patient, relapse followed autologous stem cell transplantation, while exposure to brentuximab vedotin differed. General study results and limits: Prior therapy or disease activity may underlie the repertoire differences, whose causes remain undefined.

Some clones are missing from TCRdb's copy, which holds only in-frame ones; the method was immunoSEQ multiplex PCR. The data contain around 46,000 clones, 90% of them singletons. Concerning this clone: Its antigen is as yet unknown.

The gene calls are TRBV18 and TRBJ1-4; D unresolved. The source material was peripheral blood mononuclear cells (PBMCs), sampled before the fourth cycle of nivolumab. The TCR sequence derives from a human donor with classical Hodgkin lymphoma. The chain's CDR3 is CASSNEGNEKLFF. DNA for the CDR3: TGTGCCAGCTCGAACGAGGGAAATGAAAAACTGTTTTTT.